The 20 T cell receptor beta chains listed next were all sequenced from one sample in a study of T cell clonotyping in hematopoietic cell transplantation. This table comes from immunoSEQ multiplex PCR, and its TCRdb copy is limited to in-frame clones, with some not included. The sample has more than 25,000 clones, around 93% seen once; the top ten hold around 2.3%. The time point denotes: recipient sample about 28 days before transplant, after cytoreduction. Here the sequenced sample was peripheral blood mononuclear cells, taken before stem cell transplant. The receptors derive from a man between 50 and 59 years old with acute myeloid leukemia. Some clones in this sample may be carry-over from other donors' samples.

The V gene is TRBV2, the J gene TRBJ1-5, with a tentative D call TRBD1 (6 bases). The germline V and J ends were trimmed by 6 bases and 6 bases, with 6 bases remaining between them. CDR1 and CDR2 (germline): SNHLY, FYNNEI. The length of the CDR3 is 11 residues. The CDR3 nucleotides are TGTGCCAGCAGCAGGGGTCAGCCCCAGCATTTT. As protein: CASSRGQPQHF.

The J gene is TRBJ1-6, the V gene TRBV21-1; TRBD1 is the table's D call, not checked against the DNA. TRBV21-1 is a recognized pseudogene. This CDR3 has 15 residues. CDR3 in DNA: TGTGCCAGCAGCAAAGAGGGACAGCTAAATTCACCCCTCCACTTT. Translating gives CASSKEGQLNSPLHF.

V usage is TRBV28 and J usage is TRBJ2-3, with D possibly being TRBD2 (5 bases). Per germline, CDR1 MDHEN and CDR2 SYDVKM. Trimming shortened V by 4 bases and J by 2 bases, and 13 bases separated the two germline ends. CDR3 length: 15 residues. The CDR3 is CASSSPFGDTDTQYF. The CDR3 bases are TGTGCCAGCAGTTCCCCGTTCGGGGACACAGATACGCAGTATTTT.

The CDR3 here is CASSFPAGDGTYGYTF. CDR3 bases: TGTGCCAGCAGCTTTCCTGCCGGGGACGGGACCTATGGCTACACCTTC. J is TRBJ1-2 and V is TRBV7-9, with TRBD1 as a possible D gene (5 bases). Germline loops: CDR1 SEHNR, CDR2 FQNEAQ (reference sequence). The CDR3 loop spans 16 amino acids. V was trimmed by 3 bases and J by 4 bases, leaving 18 bases between them.

This clone was seen more than once but under ten times. V gene TRBV6-5 combines with J gene TRBJ2-7; tentatively, D is TRBD1 (6 bases). The CDR3 has 14 amino acids. Germline CDR1 and CDR2: MNHEY and SVGAGI. V dropped 5 bases and J dropped 5 bases, with 16 bases sitting between them. This chain's CDR3 is CASSTRQEGDEQYF. The CDR3 DNA is TGTGCCAGCAGTACCCGGCAAGAGGGGGACGAGCAGTACTTC.

The chain employs TRBV2 and TRBJ2-3, with TRBD2 identical over 14 bases. This CDR3 spans 15 amino acids. Germline values: CDR1 SNHLY, CDR2 FYNNEI. The junction had 5 bases not matched to a gene; V was cut back by 8 bases and J by 4 bases. The CDR3 is CASEGGLAGADTQYF. In DNA form, the CDR3 reads TGTGCCAGCGAGGGGGGACTAGCGGGAGCAGATACGCAGTATTTT.

This chain links TRBV5-6 with TRBJ2-5; 8 nucleotides line up with TRBD2. V dropped 1 base and J dropped 5; count of bases not matched to a gene: 7. From germline, CDR1 is SGHDT and CDR2 YYEEEE. The CDR3 spans 15 residues. The CDR3 coding sequence is TGTGCCAGCAGCTTGTTCGGTAGCGGGAAGGAGACCCAGTACTTC. Amino acids: CASSLFGSGKETQYF.

The V gene is TRBV10-3, the J gene TRBJ2-5; D might be TRBD2 (7 bases). CDR1 is ENHRY and CDR2 is SYGVKD in the germline V gene. The CDR3 has 13 amino acids. Trimming left V 6 bases short and J 3 bases short, with 11 bases between. Here the CDR3 reads CAIRTGGEETQYF. CDR3 nucleotides: TGTGCCATCAGGACGGGGGGCGAAGAGACCCAGTACTTC.

This chain links TRBV6-1 with TRBJ2-1; TRBD2 agrees at 9 bases. Trimming took 6 bases from V and 5 from J; bases not matched to a gene: 2. Germline loops: CDR1 MNHNS, CDR2 SASEGT. This CDR3 contains 13 residues. CDR3 bases: TGTGCCAGCAGGGCTAGCGGGAACAATGAGCAGTTCTTC. Translated: CASRASGNNEQFF.

The rearrangement joins TRBV5-6 to TRBJ2-7, with D possibly TRBD2 on 6 matching bases. Germline V gives CDR1 SGHDT, CDR2 YYEEEE. CDR3 length: 14 residues. The V end was cut by 2 bases, the J end by 3 bases, with 12 bases between. The CDR3 sequence: CASSFGPSVYEQYF. In DNA, the CDR3 is TGTGCCAGCAGCTTTGGCCCTAGCGTCTACGAGCAGTACTTC.

This sequence joins TRBV28 and TRBJ2-7; D unclear. Germline V gene data show CDR1 as MDHEN and CDR2 as SYDVKM. The CDR3 is made up of 12 amino acids. V lost 2 bases to trimming and J lost 3 bases, with 5 bases between them. CDR3 coding DNA: TGTGCCAGCAGTTTAGGCGGCTACGAGCAGTACTTC. This translates into CASSLGGYEQYF.

The V gene is TRBV6-1, the J gene TRBJ1-4, with D possibly being TRBD1 (5 bases). The CDR3 consists of 12 residues. Germline loops: CDR1 MNHNS, CDR2 SASEGT. V gave up 2 bases and J gave up 14 bases, with 12 bases separating them. The CDR3 here is CASSEWGGGLFF. CDR3 DNA sequence: TGTGCCAGCAGTGAATGGGGGGGTGGCCTGTTTTTT.

The chain uses TRBV28 and TRBJ1-1; unclear D gene. The CDR3 loop spans 14 amino acids. CDR1 MDHEN and CDR2 SYDVKM come from the germline V gene. V was pared by 1 base and J by 2 bases, with 8 bases between. CDR3 residues: CASSLLSTNTEAFF. The CDR3 bases are TGTGCCAGCAGTTTATTGTCCACAAACACTGAAGCTTTCTTT.

V gene TRBV11-3 combines with J gene TRBJ1-1, with D unclear. CDR3 length: 13 residues. CDR1 and CDR2 (germline): SGHNT, YENEEA. V was shortened by 6 bases and J by 1 base, with 9 bases between the two germline ends. The CDR3 nucleotides are TGTGCCAGCAGGTACAGCCAGAACACTGAAGCTTTCTTT. Translating it yields CASRYSQNTEAFF.

V usage is TRBV7-9 and J usage is TRBJ2-7, with D uncertain. Germline values: CDR1 SEHNR, CDR2 FQNEAQ (reference sequence). CDR3 length: 15 amino acids. Trimming removed 1 base at V and 2 bases at J, with 12 bases between. CDR3 nucleotide sequence: TGTGCCAGCAGCTTAGAGGTAAACCCACCCTACGAGCAGTACTTC. This codes for CASSLEVNPPYEQYF.

This rearrangement joins TRBV5-4 to TRBJ2-2, with 10 bases lining up with TRBD1. Germline-derived CDR1 and CDR2 are SGHNT and YYREEE (reference sequence). The CDR3 is 15 residues long. J was trimmed by 5 bases and V by 5 bases; bases with no gene match: 6. The CDR3 is CASRPGQGFTGELFF. As DNA, the CDR3 is TGTGCCAGCAGGCCGGGACAGGGGTTTACCGGGGAGCTGTTTTTT. The variable domain in full, with the rest retrieved from reference TRBV5-4 and TRBJ2-2, is ETGVTQSPTHLIKTRGQQVTLRCSSQSGHNTVSWYQQALGQGPQFIFQYYREEENGRGNFPPRFSGLQFPNYSSELNVNALELDDSALYLCASRPGQGFTGELFFGEGSRLTVL.

The chain joins TRBV5-6 to TRBJ2-5, with 8 bases identical to TRBD1. CDR3 length: 18 residues. Germline V CDR1 and CDR2: SGHDT, YYEEEE. The V segment lost 3 bases and the J segment 4 bases; nucleotides outside the gene matches: 17. The CDR3 protein is CASSSLLRQGAVLETQYF. The DNA of the CDR3 is TGTGCCAGCAGCTCCCTCTTGCGGCAGGGGGCGGTACTAGAGACCCAGTACTTC.

The J gene is TRBJ1-4, the V gene TRBV28; D gene ambiguous. This CDR3 has 11 amino acids. In germline, CDR1 is MDHEN, CDR2 SYDVKM. V gave up 5 bases and J gave up 11 bases, with 9 bases separating them. Written as DNA, the CDR3 is TGTGCCAGCAGTGCCAACACGAAACTGTTTTTT. This translates into CASSANTKLFF.

The chain joins TRBV28 to TRBJ2-5; 8 bases line up with TRBD2. Germline CDR1 reads MDHEN; CDR2 reads SYDVKM. With V trimmed by 6 bases and J by 5 bases, 5 bases remained unmatched. CDR3 size: 13 residues. The chain's CDR3 is CASSGGGRETQYF. The CDR3 bases are TGTGCCAGCAGCGGGGGGGGTCGCGAGACCCAGTACTTC.

Only one count was recorded for this clone. This sequence joins TRBV5-6 and TRBJ2-5, with D possibly TRBD2 on 6 matching bases. The J call may be incorrect, as the DNA end agrees better with TRBJ2-7. CDR3 length equals 14 residues. Germline V CDR1 and CDR2: SGHDT, YYEEEE. CDR3 DNA: TGTGCCAGCAGCCGTGGGGGGTATGGCTACGAGCAGTACTTC. Translation gives CASSRGGYGYEQYF.